Listed below are T cell receptor beta chains from one sample, sequenced in a study of cytomegalovirus exposure and HLA in healthy donors. Libraries were prepared by immunoSEQ multiplex PCR; TCRdb keeps only in-frame clonotypes and omits some of them. Among around 120,000 clones listed, roughly four fifths were seen once. The sequenced material came from PBMCs. The receptor source for this set is a male donor in good health and CMV-seropositive. The CDR3 runs from the conserved cysteine through the conserved F or W. Fields, in order: D gene, V gene, J gene, CDR3 protein, CDR3 DNA. The D gene is left open where the match is weak.

.	TRBV19	TRBJ2-7	CASSIFQGSTYEQYF	TGTGCCAGTAGTATTTTCCAGGGGTCAACCTACGAGCAGTACTTC
TRBD1	TRBV5-8	TRBJ1-6	CASSRGQGVDSPLHF	TGTGCCAGCAGCCGTGGACAGGGAGTGGATTCACCCCTCCACTTT
.	TRBV19	TRBJ1-5	CASSSGAGQGRSPPQHF	TGTGCCAGTAGTAGTGGAGCGGGACAAGGGAGGTCCCCGCCCCAGCATTTT
TRBD2	TRBV19	TRBJ2-1	CASSDHSGRDVNEQFF	TGTGCCAGTAGTGACCATAGCGGGAGGGACGTGAATGAGCAGTTCTTC
TRBD1	TRBV18	TRBJ1-4	CASSPYGTGDGEKLFF	TGTGCCAGCTCACCATACGGGACAGGGGACGGCGAAAAACTGTTTTTT
TRBD1	TRBV30	TRBJ2-7	CAWRKQGVHEQYF	TGTGCCTGGAGGAAACAGGGGGTCCACGAGCAGTACTTC
.	TRBV7-9	TRBJ2-5	CASSLGRVRETQYF	TGTGCCAGCAGCTTAGGGAGAGTACGGGAGACCCAGTACTTC
TRBD1	TRBV6-5	TRBJ2-7	CASRRAGQGDYEQYF	TGTGCCAGCAGGCGAGCGGGACAGGGAGACTACGAGCAGTACTTC
TRBD1	TRBV28	TRBJ1-1	CASSFDRVETEAFF	TGTGCCAGCAGTTTTGACAGGGTAGAAACTGAAGCTTTCTTT
.	TRBV19	TRBJ2-4	CASSIGGVAKNIQYF	TGTGCCAGTAGTATCGGCGGGGTAGCCAAAAACATTCAGTACTTC